Listed below are T cell receptor beta chains from one sample, sequenced in a study of cytomegalovirus exposure and HLA in healthy donors. Method: immunoSEQ multiplex PCR; TCRdb's copy keeps in-frame clones and lacks some. The sample contains over 90,000 clones, around two thirds of which appear only once. Sequenced sample: PBMCs. The receptors derive from a woman between 50 and 59 years old in good health and CMV-seronegative. Each CDR3 is given with its conserved first and last residue. A D gene is named only where the DNA matches it firmly. Expanded clones get a size class; other rows say once, few or many, or leave the size out.

.	14	TRBV30	TRBJ1-6	.	CAWSVLQGYEPLHF	TGTGCCTGGAGTGTACTGCAGGGGTATGAACCCCTCCACTTT
.	14	TRBV7-7	TRBJ2-3	.	CASSLSPNTDTQYF	TGTGCTAGCAGCTTGTCCCCAAACACAGATACGCAGTATTTT
.	11	TRBV4-1	TRBJ2-3	.	CASSQRDTQYF	TGCGCCAGCAGCCAACGAGATACGCAGTATTTT
TRBD1	14	TRBV2	TRBJ2-7	.	CASSSTGGSYEQYF	TGTGCCAGCAGTTCGACAGGGGGCTCCTACGAGCAGTACTTC
TRBD1	12	TRBV5-6	TRBJ2-7	.	CASSKAGGEQYF	TGTGCCAGCAGCAAAGCAGGGGGCGAGCAGTACTTC
.	15	TRBV28	TRBJ2-1	.	CASSLSDSSYNEQFF	TGTGCCAGCAGTTTAAGCGATAGCTCCTACAATGAGCAGTTCTTC
TRBD1	14	TRBV25-1	TRBJ2-7	.	CASSESDRVSEQYF	TGTGCCAGCAGTGAAAGCGACAGGGTCTCCGAGCAGTACTTC
TRBD1	16	TRBV30	TRBJ1-2	.	CAWSTTGTGGPSGYTF	TGTGCCTGGAGTACCACCGGGACAGGGGGCCCGAGCGGCTACACCTTC
.	16	TRBV18	TRBJ1-3	.	CASSTNGLSSGNTIYF	TGTGCCAGCTCTACCAATGGGCTCAGCTCTGGAAACACCATATATTTT
TRBD1	15	TRBV11-3	TRBJ2-7	.	CASSYRRDRGYEQYF	TGTGCCAGCAGCTACCGCCGGGACAGGGGCTACGAGCAGTACTTC
TRBD2	15	TRBV28	TRBJ2-7	.	CASSLGLAGVYEQYF	TGTGCCAGCAGCCTGGGACTAGCGGGAGTTTACGAGCAGTACTTC
.	12	TRBV6-5	TRBJ1-2	.	CASSQGDYGYTF	TGTGCCAGCAGTCAAGGGGATTATGGCTACACCTTC
TRBD1	15	TRBV18	TRBJ1-6	.	CASSPEFQGDSPLHF	TGTGCCAGCTCACCAGAATTTCAGGGGGATTCACCCCTCCACTTT
.	16	TRBV5-1	TRBJ1-1	.	CASSLGARVPNTEAFF	TGCGCCAGCAGCTTGGGGGCGCGGGTCCCGAACACTGAAGCTTTCTTT
TRBD1	15	TRBV7-8	TRBJ1-6	once	CASSLRDSHNSPLHF	TGTGCCAGCAGCTTGAGGGACAGTCATAATTCACCCCTCCACTTT
TRBD1	14	TRBV28	TRBJ2-2	.	CASSNGDRPGELFF	TGTGCCAGCAGTAATGGGGACAGACCCGGGGAGCTGTTTTTT
.	14	TRBV7-9	TRBJ2-1	.	CASSVFRSQNEQFF	TGTGCCAGCAGCGTGTTTCGGTCACAGAATGAGCAGTTCTTC
TRBD2	15	TRBV27	TRBJ2-7	.	CASSSGLLTSYEQYF	TGTGCCAGCAGTTCGGGACTACTAACCTCCTACGAGCAGTACTTC
.	14	TRBV28	TRBJ2-7	.	CASSEYRVPYEQYF	TGTGCCAGCAGTGAGTACAGGGTCCCCTACGAGCAGTACTTC
TRBD1	15	TRBV28	TRBJ1-5	few	CASSGGGTGNQPRHF	TGTGCCAGCAGTGGGGGAGGGACAGGGAATCAGCCCCGGCATTTT
.	13	TRBV5-4	TRBJ1-1	.	CASSYKGGTEAFF	TGTGCCAGCAGCTACAAAGGGGGCACTGAAGCTTTCTTT
TRBD1	16	TRBV7-9	TRBJ2-2	.	CASSWYRDRNTGELFF	TGTGCCAGCAGCTGGTACCGGGACAGGAACACCGGGGAGCTGTTTTTT